The 21 T cell receptor beta chains in this list originate from one sample, sequenced in a study of regulatory T cells in long-lasting Graves disease (dated by TCRdb to the early 2020s). Library prep was done by multiplex PCR. The sequencing machine was an Illumina HiSeq 4000. iRepertoire HTBI primers and Arm-PCR amplification of CDR3 regions were used to construct TCR beta libraries. TCRdb passed the public sequencing reads through fastp at Q25 and MiXCR, retaining productive beta sequences. Identical CDR3 protein sequences are pooled into one entry, listed with their most common genes and DNA. The sample records hundreds of thousands of distinct CDR3 sequences, 15% to 20% of which are singletons. The ten largest clones add up to about 20% of the sample. The sample's time point label, decoded: newly diagnosed GD, antithyroid drugs for less than 3 months. For both TCR sequencing and RNA sequencing, RNA was extracted from PBMCs using TRIzol.

These data also formed part of another study, on T cells in Graves' hyperthyroidism and ophthalmopathy.

The sample was peripheral blood mononuclear cells (PBMCs), taken at new diagnosis, from a patient treated with antithyroid drugs. These receptor sequences come from a woman aged 25 to 45 with Graves disease. Donor details come from another sample of the same person, matched by shared clones.

This clonotype was found many times. The chain couples TRBV6-2 or TRBV6-3 to TRBJ2-7, with D tentatively TRBD1 (5 bases). V was clipped by 8 bases and J by 0 bases, with 11 bases between them. CDR1 is MNHEY and CDR2 is SVGEGT in the germline V gene. The CDR3 sequence is 13 residues long. CDR3 nucleotides: TGTGCCAGCTTAGACAGCCGCTCCTACGAGCAGTACTTC. Protein product: CASLDSRSYEQYF.

To note about this clonotype: A read error may explain this, as a much larger clone is one base away. This chain uses TRBV2 with TRBJ1-2; D perhaps matches TRBD1 (6 bases). The germline gives CDR1 SNHLY, CDR2 FYNNEI. CDR3 size: 14 residues. CDR3: CASPRGGRVGGNTF. CDR3 nucleotide sequence: TGTGCCAGCCCCCGGGGGGGGCGTGTAGGTGGCAACACCTTC.

This clonotype was observed at least ten times. This chain joins TRBV9 and TRBJ2-2; D uncertain. The V end was cut by 0 bases, the J end by 3 bases, with 9 bases between. Germline loops: CDR1 SGDLS, CDR2 YYNGEE. The CDR3 covers 15 residues. The CDR3 here is CASSVGSADTGELFF. DNA of the CDR3: TGTGCCAGCAGCGTAGGCTCTGCGGACACCGGGGAGCTGTTTTTT.

This clonotype was recorded at least ten times. This chain joins TRBV3-1 and TRBJ1-4; D is perhaps TRBD1 (5 bases). Trimming cost V 6 bases and J 8 bases, with 16 bases left between them. Germline V gene data show CDR1 as LGHDT and CDR2 as YNNKEL (reference sequence). The CDR3 runs to 14 residues. CDR3 DNA: TGTGCCAGCAGATTCGGGGCCGCGCGGGAAAAACTGTTTTTT. As protein: CASRFGAAREKLFF. Based on the CDR3 plus reference TRBV3-1 and TRBJ1-4, the full variable domain is DTAVSQTPKYLVTQMGNDKSIKCEQNLGHDTMYWYKQDSKKFLKIMFSYNNKELIINETVPNRFSPKSPDKAHLNLHINSLELGDSAVYFCASRFGAAREKLFFGSGTQLSVL.

The sample holds a few counts of this clonotype. The V call is TRBV18, the J call TRBJ1-1; tentatively, D is TRBD1 (5 bases). CDR3 length: 15 amino acids. V gave up 8 bases and J gave up 6 bases, with 22 bases separating them. Germline V gene data show CDR1 as KGHSH and CDR2 as LQKENI. The CDR3 protein is CASSQDVLGAPEAFF. The CDR3 DNA reads as TGTGCCAGCAGCCAAGATGTTTTAGGGGCCCCTGAAGCTTTCTTT.

This clonotype has a count of ten or more. The rearrangement links TRBV7-9 to TRBJ2-3; 7 bases are a match to TRBD2. The CDR3 covers 15 residues. Trimming at V came to 5 bases and at J to 2 bases, leaving 7 bases not matched to a gene. The germline CDR1 and CDR2 sequences are SEHNR and FQNEAQ (reference sequence). The CDR3 spells CASSRTGTNTDTQYF. The CDR3 DNA reads as TGTGCCAGCAGCCGCACCGGGACTAACACAGATACGCAGTATTTT.

This clonotype was found a few times. The genes are TRBV19 and TRBJ2-1; no clear D. The CDR3 has 14 residues. CDR1 and CDR2 from the germline V gene are LNHDA and SQIVND (reference sequence). The germline V and J ends were trimmed by 6 bases and 6 bases, with 15 bases remaining between them. This CDR3 reads CASSTVSPVNEQFF. CDR3 in DNA: TGTGCCAGTAGCACAGTAAGTCCGGTCAATGAGCAGTTCTTC.

This clonotype came up many times. The chain joins TRBV28 to TRBJ2-7; unclear D gene. This CDR3 is built from 15 residues. Trimming left V 1 base short and J 4 bases short, with 14 bases between. Germline values: CDR1 MDHEN, CDR2 SYDVKM. Here the CDR3 reads CASSLSGGLRYEQYF. In nucleotides, the CDR3 is TGTGCCAGCAGTTTATCGGGCGGCCTACGGTACGAGCAGTACTTC.

V gene TRBV6-4 combines with J gene TRBJ1-2; D remains unclear. Trimming shortened V by 2 bases and J by 8 bases, and 12 bases separated the two germline ends. The CDR3 is 13 amino acids. Germline V gene data show CDR1 as MRHNA and CDR2 as SNTAGT. The CDR3, as DNA: TGTGCCAGCAGTGACGACGGGGTCCGAGGCTACACCTTC. Amino acid sequence: CASSDDGVRGYTF.

This clonotype was picked up many times. The V gene is TRBV28, the J gene TRBJ2-5, with D possibly matching TRBD2 (5 bases). CDR3 length: 13 residues. CDR1 is MDHEN and CDR2 is SYDVKM in the germline V gene. V shed 8 bases and J shed 5 bases, with 15 bases lying between them. The DNA for the CDR3 is TGTGCCAGCCGAGCTACTCCGGGGGAGACCCAGTACTTC. It codes for CASRATPGETQYF.

The chain links TRBV19 to TRBJ2-3; TRBD2 matches 11 bases. The V segment lost 3 bases and the J segment 3 bases; nucleotides outside the gene matches: 2. The germline V gene encodes CDR1 LNHDA and CDR2 SQIVND (reference sequence). The CDR3 has 15 residues. The DNA of the CDR3 is TGTGCCAGTAGTATGACTAGCGGGACAACAGATACGCAGTATTTT. Its protein is CASSMTSGTTDTQYF.

The chain employs TRBV2 and TRBJ2-1; 7 bases map to TRBD2. The CDR3 is 14 residues long. V shed 9 bases, J shed 9 bases, and the junction held 14 bases outside the gene matches. The germline V gene encodes CDR1 SNHLY and CDR2 FYNNEI. Here the CDR3 DNA reads TGTGCCAGTCATGGAGGACTAGTATTTGGTGAGCAGTTCTTC. Its protein is CASHGGLVFGEQFF.

This chain uses TRBV6-2 or TRBV6-3 with TRBJ2-2; 7 bases are shared with TRBD2. The germline CDR1 and CDR2 sequences are MNHEY and SVGEGT. CDR3 length: 22 residues. V dropped 0 bases and J dropped 2; count of bases not matched to a gene: 21. In DNA form, the CDR3 reads TGTGCCAGCAGTTACTCTTATTCTAGCGGAAACCTCTACCCCACAAACACCGGGGAGCTGTTTTTT. It encodes CASSYSYSSGNLYPTNTGELFF.

This clonotype was picked up a small number of times. This sequence joins TRBV7-6 and TRBJ2-5, with D perhaps TRBD2 (5 bases). The germline V and J ends were trimmed by 5 bases and 9 bases, with 16 bases remaining between them. CDR3 length equals 13 residues. Germline V gives CDR1 SGHVS, CDR2 FNYEAQ. The chain's CDR3 is CASSPAVYGAQYF. For the CDR3, the DNA is TGTGCCAGCAGCCCAGCAGTTTACGGGGCCCAGTACTTC.

This clonotype was detected many times. This rearrangement joins TRBV24-1 to TRBJ1-1; D is possibly TRBD1 (5 bases). V gave up 10 bases and J gave up 0 bases, with 11 bases separating them. Per germline, CDR1 KGHDR and CDR2 SFDVKD. This CDR3 is built from 13 residues. The CDR3 is CATKGTVNTEAFF. DNA for the CDR3: TGTGCCACTAAGGGGACGGTGAACACTGAAGCTTTCTTT.

This clonotype was observed a handful of times. This chain joins TRBV19 and TRBJ1-4, with 10 bases lining up with TRBD1. Germline assignment: CDR1 LNHDA and CDR2 SQIVND (reference sequence). The CDR3 contains 15 residues. J was trimmed by 2 bases and V by 5 bases; bases with no gene match: 2. The chain's CDR3 is CASSPDRGTNEKLFF. CDR3 bases: TGTGCCAGTAGTCCGGACAGGGGGACTAATGAAAAACTGTTTTTT.

The chain is built from TRBV29-1 and TRBJ1-2; D uncertain. The CDR3 sequence is 12 residues long. Germline CDR1 is SQVTM and CDR2 is ANQGSEA. Between the trimmed V and J ends, which lost 6 bases and 1 base, there was a span of 9 bases. CDR3 in amino acids: CSVPTSNYGYTF. The CDR3 coding sequence is TGCAGCGTCCCCACGAGTAACTATGGCTACACCTTC.

This rearrangement joins TRBV12-3 or TRBV12-4 to TRBJ2-7; 8 bases are a match to TRBD1. This CDR3 region has 15 residues. V trimming: 6 bases; J trimming: 4 bases; junction bases outside the gene matches: 11. The CDR3 reads CASSRRQGTRYEQYF. For the CDR3, the DNA is TGTGCCAGCAGCCGCAGACAGGGGACGCGATACGAGCAGTACTTC.

This clonotype has ten or more counts. The CDR3 coding sequence is TGCGCCAGCAGCTCCTTAGCGGGAGCGAAAAAGCACTCCTACAATGAGCAGTTCTTC. This gives the protein CASSSLAGAKKHSYNEQFF. The V call is TRBV5-1, the J call TRBJ2-1; 9 nucleotides agree with TRBD2. Germline CDR1 reads SGHRS; CDR2 reads YFSETQ. The junction had 13 bases not matched to a gene; V was cut back by 3 bases and J by 0 bases. The CDR3 is 19 amino acids.

The table lists this clonotype with a few counts. The junction shows a germline mismatch at one end, possibly a read error. This chain connects TRBV7-7 to TRBJ2-1; 7 positions match TRBD1. The CDR3 sequence is 14 residues long. Germline V lookup: CDR1 SSHAT, CDR2 FNYEAQ (reference sequence). The CDR3 reads CASSPWDSSNEQFF. DNA of the CDR3: TGTGCTAGCAGCCCGTGGGACAGTTCCAATGAGCAGTTCTTC.

Only a few counts were recorded for this clonotype. The chain employs TRBV2 and TRBJ1-2, with 8 bases matching TRBD1. From germline, CDR1 is SNHLY and CDR2 FYNNEI. After removal of 6 bases from V and 4 bases from J, the junction contained 10 bases not matched to a gene. CDR3 length: 15 residues. The chain's CDR3 is CASRGPGQAFYGYTF. In DNA, the CDR3 is TGTGCCAGCAGGGGGCCGGGACAGGCTTTCTATGGCTACACCTTC.